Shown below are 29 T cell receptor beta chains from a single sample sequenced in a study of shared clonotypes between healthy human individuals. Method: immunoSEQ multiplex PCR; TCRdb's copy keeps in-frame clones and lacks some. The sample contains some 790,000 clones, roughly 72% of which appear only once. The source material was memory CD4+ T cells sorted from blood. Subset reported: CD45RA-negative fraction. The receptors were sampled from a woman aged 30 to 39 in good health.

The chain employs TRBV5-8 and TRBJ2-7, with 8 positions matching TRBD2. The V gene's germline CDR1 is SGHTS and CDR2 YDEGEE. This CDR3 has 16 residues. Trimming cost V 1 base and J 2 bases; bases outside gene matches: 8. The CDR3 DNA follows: TGTGCCAGCAGCTTGAGAGTAGCGGGATTCACCTACGAGCAGTACTTC. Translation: CASSLRVAGFTYEQYF.

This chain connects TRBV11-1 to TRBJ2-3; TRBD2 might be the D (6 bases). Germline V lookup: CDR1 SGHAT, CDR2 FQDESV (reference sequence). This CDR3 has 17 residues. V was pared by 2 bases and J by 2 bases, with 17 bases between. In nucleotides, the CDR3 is TGTGCCAGCAGCTTAAATAACTTGCGGGGTCCCACAGATACGCAGTATTTT. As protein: CASSLNNLRGPTDTQYF. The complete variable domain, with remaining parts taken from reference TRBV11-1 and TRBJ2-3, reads EAEVAQSPRYKITEKSQAVAFWCDPISGHATLYWYRQILGQGPELLVQFQDESVVDDSQLPKDRFSAERLKGVDSTLKIQPAELGDSAMYLCASSLNNLRGPTDTQYFGPGTRLTVL.

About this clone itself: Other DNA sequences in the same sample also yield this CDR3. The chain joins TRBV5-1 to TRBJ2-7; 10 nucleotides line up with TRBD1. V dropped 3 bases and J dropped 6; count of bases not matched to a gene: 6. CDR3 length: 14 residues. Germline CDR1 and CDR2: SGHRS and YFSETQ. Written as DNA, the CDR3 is TGCGCCAGCAGCTCCGGGACAGGGGCTCTCGAGCAGTACTTC. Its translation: CASSSGTGALEQYF.

CDR3 nucleotide sequence: TGTGCCAGCAGCTTAGCGGGAGCTTACGAGCAGTACTTC. Translation gives CASSLAGAYEQYF. The rearrangement uses TRBV7-2 and TRBJ2-5, with a weak D call TRBD2 (5 bases). Near its end, the DNA agrees better with TRBJ2-7, so the J call may be wrong. The CDR3 is made up of 13 amino acids. Germline CDR1 and CDR2: SGHTA and FQGNSA.

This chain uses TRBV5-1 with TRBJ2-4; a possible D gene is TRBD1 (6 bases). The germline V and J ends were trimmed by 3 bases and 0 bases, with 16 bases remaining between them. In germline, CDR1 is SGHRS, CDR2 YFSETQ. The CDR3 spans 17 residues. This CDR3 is CASSSAGTGTAKNIQYF. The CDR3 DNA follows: TGCGCCAGCAGCTCCGCCGGTACAGGGACAGCCAAAAACATTCAGTACTTC.

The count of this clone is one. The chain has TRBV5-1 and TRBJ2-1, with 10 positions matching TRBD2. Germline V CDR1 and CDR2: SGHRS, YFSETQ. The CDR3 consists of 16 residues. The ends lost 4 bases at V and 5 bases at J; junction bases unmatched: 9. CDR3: CASSASGTSDDNEQFF. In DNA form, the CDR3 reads TGCGCCAGCAGCGCATCCGGGACTAGCGACGACAATGAGCAGTTCTTC.

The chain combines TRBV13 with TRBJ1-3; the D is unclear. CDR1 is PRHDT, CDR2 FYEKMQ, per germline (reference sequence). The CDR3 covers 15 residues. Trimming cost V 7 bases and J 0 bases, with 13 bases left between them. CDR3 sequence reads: CASKLRLDSGNTIYF. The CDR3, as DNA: TGTGCCAGCAAGCTACGTTTGGACTCTGGAAACACCATATATTTT. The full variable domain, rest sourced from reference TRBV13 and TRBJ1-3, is AAGVIQSPRHLIKEKRETATLKCYPIPRHDTVYWYQQGPGQDPQFLISFYEKMQSDKGSIPDRFSAQQFSDYHSELNMSSLELGDSALYFCASKLRLDSGNTIYFGEGSWLTVV.

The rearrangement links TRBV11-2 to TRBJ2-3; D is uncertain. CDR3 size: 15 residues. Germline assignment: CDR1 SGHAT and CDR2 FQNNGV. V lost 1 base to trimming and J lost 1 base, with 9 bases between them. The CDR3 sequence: CASSLGSHRTDTQYF. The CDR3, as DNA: TGTGCCAGCAGCTTAGGCTCGCACCGCACAGATACGCAGTATTTT.

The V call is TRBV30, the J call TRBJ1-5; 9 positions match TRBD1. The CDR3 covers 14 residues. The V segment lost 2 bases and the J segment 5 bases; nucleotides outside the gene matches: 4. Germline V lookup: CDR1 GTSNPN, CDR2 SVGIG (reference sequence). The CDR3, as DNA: TGTGCCTGGAGTACCGGGACAGGGTATCAGCCCCAGCATTTT. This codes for CAWSTGTGYQPQHF.

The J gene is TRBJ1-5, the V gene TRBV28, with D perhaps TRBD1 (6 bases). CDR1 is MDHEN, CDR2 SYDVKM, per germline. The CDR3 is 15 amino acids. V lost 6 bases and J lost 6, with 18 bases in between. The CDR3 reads CASSPGTSGSQPQHF. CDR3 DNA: TGTGCCAGCAGCCCGGGGACAAGTGGAAGTCAGCCCCAGCATTTT.

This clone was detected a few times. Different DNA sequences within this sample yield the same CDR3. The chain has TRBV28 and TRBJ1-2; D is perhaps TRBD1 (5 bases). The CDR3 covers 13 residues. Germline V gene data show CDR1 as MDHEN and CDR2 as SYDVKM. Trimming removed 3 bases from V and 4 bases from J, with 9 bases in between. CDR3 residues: CASSLQGGYGYTF. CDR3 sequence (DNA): TGTGCCAGCAGTTTGCAGGGAGGCTATGGCTACACCTTC.

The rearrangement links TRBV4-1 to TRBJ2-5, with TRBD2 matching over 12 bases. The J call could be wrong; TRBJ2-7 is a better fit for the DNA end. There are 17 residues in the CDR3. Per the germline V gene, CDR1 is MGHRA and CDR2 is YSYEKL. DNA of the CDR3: TGCGCCAGCAGCCGGGGACTAGCGGGCCTCAGCTCCTACGAGCAGTACTTC. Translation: CASSRGLAGLSSYEQYF.

The CDR3 spells CASSESLGRSSGNTIYF. The CDR3 nucleotides are TGTGCCAGCAGTGAATCTCTGGGCCGTAGCTCTGGAAACACCATATATTTT. V is TRBV6-1 and J is TRBJ1-3; D call uncertain. The CDR3 covers 17 residues. The V end was cut by 2 bases, the J end by 0 bases, with 14 bases between. Germline-derived CDR1 and CDR2 are MNHNS and SASEGT.

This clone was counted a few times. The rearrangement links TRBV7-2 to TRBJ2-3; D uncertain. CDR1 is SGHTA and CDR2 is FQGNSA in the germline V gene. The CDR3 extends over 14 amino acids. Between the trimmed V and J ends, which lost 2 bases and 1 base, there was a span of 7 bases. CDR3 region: CASSLTAGTDTQYF. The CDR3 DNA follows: TGTGCCAGCAGCTTAACGGCAGGCACAGATACGCAGTATTTT.

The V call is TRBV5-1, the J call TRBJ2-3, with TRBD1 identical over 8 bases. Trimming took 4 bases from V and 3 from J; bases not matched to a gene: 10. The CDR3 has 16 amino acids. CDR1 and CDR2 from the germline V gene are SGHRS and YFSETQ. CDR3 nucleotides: TGCGCCAGCAGCATAGGACAGGGAGTTGTTACAGATACGCAGTATTTT. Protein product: CASSIGQGVVTDTQYF.

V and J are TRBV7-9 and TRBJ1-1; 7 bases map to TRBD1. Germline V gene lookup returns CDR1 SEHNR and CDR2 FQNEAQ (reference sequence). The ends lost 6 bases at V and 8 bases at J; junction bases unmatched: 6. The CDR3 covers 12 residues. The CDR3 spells CASSSDRAEAFF. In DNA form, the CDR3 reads TGTGCCAGCAGTTCAGACAGGGCCGAAGCTTTCTTT.

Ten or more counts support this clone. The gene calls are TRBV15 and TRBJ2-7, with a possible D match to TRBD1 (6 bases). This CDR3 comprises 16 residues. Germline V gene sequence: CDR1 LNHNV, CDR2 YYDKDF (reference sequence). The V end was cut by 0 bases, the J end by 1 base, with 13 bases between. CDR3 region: CATSREGTRASYEQYF. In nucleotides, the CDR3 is TGTGCCACCAGCAGAGAGGGGACAAGGGCTTCCTACGAGCAGTACTTC.

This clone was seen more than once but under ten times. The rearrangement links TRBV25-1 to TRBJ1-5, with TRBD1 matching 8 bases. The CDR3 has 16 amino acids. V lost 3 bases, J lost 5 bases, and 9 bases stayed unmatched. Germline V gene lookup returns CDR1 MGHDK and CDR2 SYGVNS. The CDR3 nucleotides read TGTGCCAGCAGTGAGCCCGGACAGGGTCAAGATCAGCCCCAGCATTTT. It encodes CASSEPGQGQDQPQHF. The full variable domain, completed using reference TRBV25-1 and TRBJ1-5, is EADIYQTPRYLVIGTGKKITLECSQTMGHDKMYWYQQDPGMELHLIHYSYGVNSTEKGDLSSESTVSRIRTEHFPLTLESARPSHTSQYLCASSEPGQGQDQPQHFGDGTRLSIL.

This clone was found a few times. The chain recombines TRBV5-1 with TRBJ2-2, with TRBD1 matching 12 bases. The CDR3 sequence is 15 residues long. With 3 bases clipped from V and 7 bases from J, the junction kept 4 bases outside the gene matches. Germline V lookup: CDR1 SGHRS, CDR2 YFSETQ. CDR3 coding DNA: TGCGCCAGCAGCTCCGGGACAGGGGGCATCGGGGAGCTGTTTTTT. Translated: CASSSGTGGIGELFF.

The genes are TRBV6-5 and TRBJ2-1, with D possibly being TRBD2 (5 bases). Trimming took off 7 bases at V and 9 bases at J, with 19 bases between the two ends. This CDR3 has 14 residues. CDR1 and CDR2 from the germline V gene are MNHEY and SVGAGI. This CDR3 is CASTGRAPGFEQFF. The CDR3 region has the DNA TGTGCCAGCACTGGACGGGCTCCGGGGTTTGAGCAGTTCTTC.

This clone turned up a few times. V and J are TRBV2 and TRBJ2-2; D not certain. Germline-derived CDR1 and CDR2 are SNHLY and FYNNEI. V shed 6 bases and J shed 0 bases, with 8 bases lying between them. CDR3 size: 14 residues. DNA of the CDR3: TGTGCCAGCAGGCGAGCTGCGAACACCGGGGAGCTGTTTTTT. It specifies CASRRAANTGELFF.

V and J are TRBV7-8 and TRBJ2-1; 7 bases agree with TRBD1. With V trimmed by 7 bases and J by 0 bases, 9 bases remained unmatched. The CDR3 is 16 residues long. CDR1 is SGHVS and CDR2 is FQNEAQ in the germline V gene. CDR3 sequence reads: CASNSPAGGSYNEQFF. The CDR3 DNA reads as TGTGCCAGCAACAGTCCCGCAGGGGGCTCCTACAATGAGCAGTTCTTC.

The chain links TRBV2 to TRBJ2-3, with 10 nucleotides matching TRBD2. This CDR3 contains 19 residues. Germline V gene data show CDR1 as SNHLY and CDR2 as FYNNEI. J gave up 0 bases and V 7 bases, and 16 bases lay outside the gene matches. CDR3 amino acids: CASKASGGPSGRSTDTQYF. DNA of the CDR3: TGTGCCAGCAAGGCTTCCGGGGGCCCTAGCGGGAGAAGCACAGATACGCAGTATTTT. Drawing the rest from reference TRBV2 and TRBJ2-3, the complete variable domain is EPEVTQTPSHQVTQMGQEVILRCVPISNHLYFYWYRQILGQKVEFLVSFYNNEISEKSEIFDDQFSVERPDGSNFTLKIRSTKLEDSAMYFCASKASGGPSGRSTDTQYFGPGTRLTVL.

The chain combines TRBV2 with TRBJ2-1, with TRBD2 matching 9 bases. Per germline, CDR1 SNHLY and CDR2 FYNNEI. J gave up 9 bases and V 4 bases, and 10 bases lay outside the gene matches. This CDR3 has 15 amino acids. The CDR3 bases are TGTGCCAGCAGTGGAAATCTAGCGGGATTTGGTGAGCAGTTCTTC. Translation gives CASSGNLAGFGEQFF.

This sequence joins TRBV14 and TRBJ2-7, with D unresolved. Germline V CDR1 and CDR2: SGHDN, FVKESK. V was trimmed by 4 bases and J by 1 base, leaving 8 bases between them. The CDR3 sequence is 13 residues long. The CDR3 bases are TGTGCCAGCAGCCGAGAGCTTTCCTACGAGCAGTACTTC. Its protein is CASSRELSYEQYF.

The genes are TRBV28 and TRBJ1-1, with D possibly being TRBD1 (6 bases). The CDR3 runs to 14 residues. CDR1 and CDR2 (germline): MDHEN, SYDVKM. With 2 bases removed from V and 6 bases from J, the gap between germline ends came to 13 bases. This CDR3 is CASSLGGPKAEAFF. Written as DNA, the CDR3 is TGTGCCAGCAGTTTAGGGGGCCCTAAGGCTGAAGCTTTCTTT.

The CDR3 bases are TGTGCCAGCAGACCAAAACTAGCGGGAGTCTACGAGCAGTACTTC. Amino acid sequence: CASRPKLAGVYEQYF. The gene calls are TRBV28 and TRBJ2-7; 11 bases line up with TRBD2. The CDR3 sequence is 15 residues long. Unmatched junction bases numbered 7, after V lost 6 bases and J lost 3 bases. Germline values: CDR1 MDHEN, CDR2 SYDVKM.

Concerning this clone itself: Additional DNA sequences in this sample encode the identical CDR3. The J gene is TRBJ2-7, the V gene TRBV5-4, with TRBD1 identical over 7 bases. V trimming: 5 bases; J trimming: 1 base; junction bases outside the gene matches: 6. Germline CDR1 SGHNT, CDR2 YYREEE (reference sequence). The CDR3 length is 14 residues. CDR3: CASSSNRGSYEQYF. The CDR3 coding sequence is TGTGCCAGCAGTTCCAACAGGGGATCCTACGAGCAGTACTTC. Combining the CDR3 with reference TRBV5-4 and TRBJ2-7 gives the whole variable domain ETGVTQSPTHLIKTRGQQVTLRCSSQSGHNTVSWYQQALGQGPQFIFQYYREEENGRGNFPPRFSGLQFPNYSSELNVNALELDDSALYLCASSSNRGSYEQYFGPGTRLTVT.

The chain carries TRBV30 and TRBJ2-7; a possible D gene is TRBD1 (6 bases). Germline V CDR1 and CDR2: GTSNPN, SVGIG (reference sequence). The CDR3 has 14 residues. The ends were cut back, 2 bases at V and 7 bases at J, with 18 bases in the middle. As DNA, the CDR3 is TGTGCCTGGAGTCGGGTGGGGGCACCGGATGAGCAGTACTTC. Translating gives CAWSRVGAPDEQYF.